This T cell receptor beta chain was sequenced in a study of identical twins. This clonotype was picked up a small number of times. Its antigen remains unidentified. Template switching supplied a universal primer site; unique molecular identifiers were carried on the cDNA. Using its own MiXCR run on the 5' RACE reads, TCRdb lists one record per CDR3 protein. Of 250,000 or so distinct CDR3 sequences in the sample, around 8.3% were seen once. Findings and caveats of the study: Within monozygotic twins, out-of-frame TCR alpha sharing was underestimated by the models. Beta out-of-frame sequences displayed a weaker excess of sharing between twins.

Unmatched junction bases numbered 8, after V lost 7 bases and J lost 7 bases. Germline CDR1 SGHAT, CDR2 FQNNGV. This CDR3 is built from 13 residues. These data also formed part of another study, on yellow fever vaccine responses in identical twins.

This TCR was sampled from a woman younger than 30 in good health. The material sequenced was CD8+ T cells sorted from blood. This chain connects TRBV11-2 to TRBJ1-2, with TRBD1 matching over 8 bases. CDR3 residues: CASTPGGSSGYTF. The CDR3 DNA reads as TGTGCCAGCACACCAGGGGGCAGCTCTGGCTACACCTTC.